This TCR beta chain was captured by sequencing in a study of post-analysis software for immune sequencing data. Study results and limitations: By F measure, strong co-clustering occurred among samples prepared in the same batch. Compared against controls, patients with multiple sclerosis displayed significantly lower normalized Chao1 diversity.

The library was made from cDNA and included unique molecular identifiers. With 1 to 10 million T cells as the source, a few hundred thousand cDNA molecules resulted. TCRdb reprocessed the PCR reads via MiXCR and lists one record per CDR3 protein. The sample lists 800,000 to 950,000 distinct CDR3 sequences, roughly half occurring once. This clonotype turned up a few times. The target antigen is unknown. This sequence was found in a girl under 18 with multiple sclerosis. Sequenced sample: blood.

CDR3 residues: CSASPLAGGLRETQYF. The CDR3 DNA sequence: TGCAGTGCAAGCCCACTAGCGGGGGGCCTGAGAGAGACCCAGTACTTC. This chain connects TRBV20-1 to TRBJ2-5, with 12 positions matching TRBD2. Germline V CDR1 and CDR2: DFQATT, SNEGSKA (reference sequence). The CDR3 is 16 amino acids. J gave up 4 bases and V 6 bases, and 12 bases lay outside the gene matches.